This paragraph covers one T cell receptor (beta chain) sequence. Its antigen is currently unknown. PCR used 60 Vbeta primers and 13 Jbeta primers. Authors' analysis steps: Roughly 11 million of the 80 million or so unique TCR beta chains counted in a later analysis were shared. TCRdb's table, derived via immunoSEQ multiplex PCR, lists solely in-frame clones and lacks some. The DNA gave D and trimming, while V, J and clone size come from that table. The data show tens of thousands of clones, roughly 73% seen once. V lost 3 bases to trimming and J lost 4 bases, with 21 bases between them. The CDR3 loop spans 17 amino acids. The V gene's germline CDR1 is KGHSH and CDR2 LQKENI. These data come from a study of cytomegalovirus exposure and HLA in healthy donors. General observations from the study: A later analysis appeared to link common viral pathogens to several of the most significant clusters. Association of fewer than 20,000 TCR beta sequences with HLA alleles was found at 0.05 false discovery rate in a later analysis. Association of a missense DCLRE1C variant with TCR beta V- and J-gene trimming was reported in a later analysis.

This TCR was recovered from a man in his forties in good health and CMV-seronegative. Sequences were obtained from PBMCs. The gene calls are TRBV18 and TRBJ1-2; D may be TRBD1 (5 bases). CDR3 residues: CASSPTPQGGLVYGYTF. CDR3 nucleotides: TGTGCCAGCTCACCCACCCCCCAGGGAGGACTCGTCTATGGCTACACCTTC.